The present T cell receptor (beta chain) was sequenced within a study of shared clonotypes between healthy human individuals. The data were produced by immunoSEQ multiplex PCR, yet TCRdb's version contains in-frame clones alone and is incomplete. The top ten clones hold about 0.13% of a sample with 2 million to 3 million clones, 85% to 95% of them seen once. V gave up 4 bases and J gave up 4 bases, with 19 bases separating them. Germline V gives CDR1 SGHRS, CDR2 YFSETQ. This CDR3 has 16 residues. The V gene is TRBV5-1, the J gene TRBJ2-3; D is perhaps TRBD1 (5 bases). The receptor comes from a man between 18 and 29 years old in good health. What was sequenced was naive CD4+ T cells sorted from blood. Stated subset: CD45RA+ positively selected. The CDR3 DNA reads TGCGCCAGCAGCCTAGGGGCAGGGTCCACTCCAGATACGCAGTATTTT. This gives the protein CASSLGAGSTPDTQYF.